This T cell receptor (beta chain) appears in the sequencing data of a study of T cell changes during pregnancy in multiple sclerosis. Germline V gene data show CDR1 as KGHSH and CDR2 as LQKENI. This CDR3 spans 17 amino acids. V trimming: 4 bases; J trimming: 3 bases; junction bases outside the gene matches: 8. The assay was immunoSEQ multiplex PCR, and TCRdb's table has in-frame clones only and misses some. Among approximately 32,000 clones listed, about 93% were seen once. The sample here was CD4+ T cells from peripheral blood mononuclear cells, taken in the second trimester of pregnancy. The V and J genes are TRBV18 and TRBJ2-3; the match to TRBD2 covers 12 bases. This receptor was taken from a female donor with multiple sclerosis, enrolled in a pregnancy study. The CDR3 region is CASSRRELAGGTDTQYF. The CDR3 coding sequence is TGTGCCAGCTCACGGCGGGAACTAGCGGGAGGAACAGATACGCAGTATTTT.